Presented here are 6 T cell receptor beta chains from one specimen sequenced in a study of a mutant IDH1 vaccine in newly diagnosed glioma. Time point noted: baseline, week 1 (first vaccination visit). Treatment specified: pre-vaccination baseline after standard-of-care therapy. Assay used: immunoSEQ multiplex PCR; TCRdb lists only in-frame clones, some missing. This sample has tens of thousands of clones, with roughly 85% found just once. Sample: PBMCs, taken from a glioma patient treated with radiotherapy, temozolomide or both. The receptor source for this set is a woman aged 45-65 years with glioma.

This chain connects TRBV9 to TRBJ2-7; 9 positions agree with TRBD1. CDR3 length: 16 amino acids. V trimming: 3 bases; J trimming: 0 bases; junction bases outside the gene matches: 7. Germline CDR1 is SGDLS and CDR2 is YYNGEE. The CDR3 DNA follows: TGTGCCAGCAGCGCAGACCTGACAGGGGGCTCCTACGAGCAGTACTTC. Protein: CASSADLTGGSYEQYF.

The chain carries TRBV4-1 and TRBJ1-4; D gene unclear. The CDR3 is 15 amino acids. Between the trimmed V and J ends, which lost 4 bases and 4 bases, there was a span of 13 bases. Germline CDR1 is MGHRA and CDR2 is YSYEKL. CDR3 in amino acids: CASSPWQPFNEKLFF. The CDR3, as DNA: TGCGCCAGCAGCCCTTGGCAGCCTTTTAATGAAAAACTGTTTTTT.

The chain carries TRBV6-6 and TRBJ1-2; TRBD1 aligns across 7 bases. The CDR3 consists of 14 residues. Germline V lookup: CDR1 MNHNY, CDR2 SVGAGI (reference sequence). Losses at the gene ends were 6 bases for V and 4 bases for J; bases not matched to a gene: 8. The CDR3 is CASRAGGEGYGYTF. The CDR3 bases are TGTGCCAGCAGGGCAGGGGGTGAAGGCTATGGCTACACCTTC.

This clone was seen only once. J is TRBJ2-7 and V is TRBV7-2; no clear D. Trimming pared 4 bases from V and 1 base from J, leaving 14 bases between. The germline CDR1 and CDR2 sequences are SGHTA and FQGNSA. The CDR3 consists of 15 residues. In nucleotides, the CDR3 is TGTGCCAGCAGCTCCCGCGGATTGGGGTCCTACGAGCAGTACTTC. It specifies CASSSRGLGSYEQYF.

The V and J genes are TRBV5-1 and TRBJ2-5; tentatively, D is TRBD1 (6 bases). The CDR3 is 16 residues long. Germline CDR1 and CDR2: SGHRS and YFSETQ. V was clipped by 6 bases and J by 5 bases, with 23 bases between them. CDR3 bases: TGCGCCAGCACACCCGGGACACCAGAAATAGGGGAGACCCAGTACTTC. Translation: CASTPGTPEIGETQYF.

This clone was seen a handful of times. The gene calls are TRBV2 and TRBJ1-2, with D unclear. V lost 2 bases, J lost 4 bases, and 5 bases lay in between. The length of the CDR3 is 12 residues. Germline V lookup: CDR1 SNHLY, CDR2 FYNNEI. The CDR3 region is CASSEQTYGYTF. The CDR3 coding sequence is TGTGCCAGCAGTGAACAGACCTATGGCTACACCTTC.